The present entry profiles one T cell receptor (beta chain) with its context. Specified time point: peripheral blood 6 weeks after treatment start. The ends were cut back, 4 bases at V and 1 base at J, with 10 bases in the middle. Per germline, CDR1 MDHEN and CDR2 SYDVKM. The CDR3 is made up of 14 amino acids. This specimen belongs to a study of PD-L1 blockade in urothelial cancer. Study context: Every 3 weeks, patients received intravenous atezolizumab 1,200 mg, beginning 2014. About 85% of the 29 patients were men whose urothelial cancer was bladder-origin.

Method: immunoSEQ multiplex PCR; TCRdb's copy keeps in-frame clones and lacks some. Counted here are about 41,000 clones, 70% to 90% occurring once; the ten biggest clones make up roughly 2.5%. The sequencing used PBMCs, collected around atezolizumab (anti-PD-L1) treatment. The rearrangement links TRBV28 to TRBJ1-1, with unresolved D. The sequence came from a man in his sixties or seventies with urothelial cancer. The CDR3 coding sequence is TGTGCCAGCAGTTCCCCGCCGGGGAACACTGAAGCTTTCTTT. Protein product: CASSSPPGNTEAFF.